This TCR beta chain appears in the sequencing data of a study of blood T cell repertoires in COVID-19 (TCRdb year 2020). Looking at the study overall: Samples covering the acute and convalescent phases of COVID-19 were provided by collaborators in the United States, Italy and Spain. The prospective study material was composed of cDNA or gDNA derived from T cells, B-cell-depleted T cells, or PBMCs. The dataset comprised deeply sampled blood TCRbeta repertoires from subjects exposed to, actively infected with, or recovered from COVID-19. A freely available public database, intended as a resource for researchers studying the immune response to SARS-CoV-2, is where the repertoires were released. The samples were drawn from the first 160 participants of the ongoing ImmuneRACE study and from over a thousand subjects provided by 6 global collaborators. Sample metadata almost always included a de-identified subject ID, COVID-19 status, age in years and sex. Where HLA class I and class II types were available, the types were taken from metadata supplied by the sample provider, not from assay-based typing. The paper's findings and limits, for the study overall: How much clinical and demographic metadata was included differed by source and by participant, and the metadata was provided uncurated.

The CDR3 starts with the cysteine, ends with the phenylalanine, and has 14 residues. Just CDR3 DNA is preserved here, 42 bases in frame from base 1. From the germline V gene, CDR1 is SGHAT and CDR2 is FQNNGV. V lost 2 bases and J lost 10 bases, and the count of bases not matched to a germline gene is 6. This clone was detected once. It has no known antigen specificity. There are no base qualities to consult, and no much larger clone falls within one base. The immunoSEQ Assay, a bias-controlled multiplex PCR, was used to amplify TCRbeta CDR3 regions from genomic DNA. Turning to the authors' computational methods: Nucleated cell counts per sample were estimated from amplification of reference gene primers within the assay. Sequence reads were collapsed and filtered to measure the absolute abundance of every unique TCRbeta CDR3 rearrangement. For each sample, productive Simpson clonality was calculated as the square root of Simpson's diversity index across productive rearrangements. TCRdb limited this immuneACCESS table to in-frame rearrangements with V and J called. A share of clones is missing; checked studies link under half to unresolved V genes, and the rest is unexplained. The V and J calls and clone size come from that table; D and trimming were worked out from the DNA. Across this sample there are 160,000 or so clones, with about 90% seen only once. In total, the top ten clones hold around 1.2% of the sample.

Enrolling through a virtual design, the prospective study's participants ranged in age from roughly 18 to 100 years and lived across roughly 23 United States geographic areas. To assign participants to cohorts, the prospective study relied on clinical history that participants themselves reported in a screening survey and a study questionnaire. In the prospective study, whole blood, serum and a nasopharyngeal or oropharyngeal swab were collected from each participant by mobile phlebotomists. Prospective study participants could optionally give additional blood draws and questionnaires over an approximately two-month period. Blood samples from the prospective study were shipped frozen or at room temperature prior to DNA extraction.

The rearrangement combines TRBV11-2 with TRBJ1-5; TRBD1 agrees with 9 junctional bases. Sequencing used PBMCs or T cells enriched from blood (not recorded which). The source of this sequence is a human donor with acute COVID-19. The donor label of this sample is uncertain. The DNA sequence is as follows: TGTGCCAGCAGCTTAACAGGGGGCGCAAGTCCCCAGCATTTT. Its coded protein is CASSLTGGASPQHF.